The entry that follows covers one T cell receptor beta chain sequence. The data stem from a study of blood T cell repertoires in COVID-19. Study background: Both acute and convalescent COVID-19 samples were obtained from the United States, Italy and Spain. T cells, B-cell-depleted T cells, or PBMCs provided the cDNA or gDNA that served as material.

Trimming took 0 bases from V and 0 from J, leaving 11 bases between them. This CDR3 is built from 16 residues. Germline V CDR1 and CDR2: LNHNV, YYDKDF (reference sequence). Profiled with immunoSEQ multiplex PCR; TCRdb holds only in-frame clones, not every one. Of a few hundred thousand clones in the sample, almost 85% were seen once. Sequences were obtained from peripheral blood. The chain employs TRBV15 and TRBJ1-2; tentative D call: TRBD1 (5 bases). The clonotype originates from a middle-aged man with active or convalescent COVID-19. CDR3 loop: CATSRDRGSTNYGYTF. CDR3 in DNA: TGTGCCACCAGCAGAGATAGGGGCAGTACTAACTATGGCTACACCTTC.